The sample holds a few counts of the clone carrying this T cell receptor (beta chain). Its specificity is unknown. The source of the sample is a study of cytomegalovirus exposure and HLA in healthy donors. Study results and limitations: High sensitivity and specificity were reportedly achieved when the classifier diagnosed cytomegalovirus status. Later on, an analysis showed TCR association rates differing by HLA locus, with DRB1 the most and HLA-C the fewest.

CDR1 and CDR2 from the germline V gene are MDHEN and SYDVKM. V shed 5 bases and J shed 4 bases, with 3 bases lying between them. CDR3 length: 11 amino acids. PCR involved 60 Vbeta and 13 Jbeta primers. Here immunoSEQ multiplex PCR was the method, and the copy in TCRdb shows in-frame clones only, minus some. The table has 78,000 or so clones, approximately 62% seen once. The specimen sequenced was PBMCs. The chain is built from TRBV28 and TRBJ1-5, with D hard to call. The source of this sequence is a male donor in good health and CMV-seropositive. The CDR3 sequence: CASSRNQPQHF. The CDR3 region has the DNA TGTGCCAGCAGTCGGAATCAGCCCCAGCATTTT.